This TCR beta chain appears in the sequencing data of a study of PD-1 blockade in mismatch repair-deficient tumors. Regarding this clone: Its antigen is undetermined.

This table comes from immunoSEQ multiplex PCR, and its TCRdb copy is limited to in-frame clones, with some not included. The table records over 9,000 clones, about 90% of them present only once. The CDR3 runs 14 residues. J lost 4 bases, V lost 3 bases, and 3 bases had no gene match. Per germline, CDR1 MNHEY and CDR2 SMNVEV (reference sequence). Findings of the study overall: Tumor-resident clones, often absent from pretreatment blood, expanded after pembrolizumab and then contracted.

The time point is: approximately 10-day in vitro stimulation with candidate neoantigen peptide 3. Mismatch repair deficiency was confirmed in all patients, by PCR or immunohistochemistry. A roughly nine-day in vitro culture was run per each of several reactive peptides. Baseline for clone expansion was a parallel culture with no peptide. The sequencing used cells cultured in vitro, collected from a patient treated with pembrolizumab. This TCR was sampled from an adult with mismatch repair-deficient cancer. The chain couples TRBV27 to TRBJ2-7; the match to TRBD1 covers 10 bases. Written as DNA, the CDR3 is TGTGCCAGCAGTTTCGGGACAGGGGCTTACGAGCAGTACTTC. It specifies CASSFGTGAYEQYF.